The rows below give T cell receptor beta chains drawn from one sample of a study of shared clonotypes between healthy human individuals. Clones were sequenced by immunoSEQ multiplex PCR, and TCRdb holds only the in-frame ones, with some missing. The profile shows 2 million to 2.5 million clones, approximately 94% of them singletons. The sample consisted of naive CD4+ T cells sorted from blood. All receptors come from a man between 18 and 35 years old in good health. CDR3s include the opening cysteine and the closing phenylalanine or tryptophan.

cdr3_aa: CAWSVRSSGANVLTF
j_call: TRBJ2-6
cdr3_length: 15
v_call: TRBV30

cdr3_aa: CSVDWRVHTEAFF
j_call: TRBJ1-1
cdr3_length: 13
v_call: TRBV29-1

cdr3_aa: CASRDLSGRTYEQYF
j_call: TRBJ2-7
cdr3_length: 15
v_call: TRBV19

cdr3_aa: CASSLGSPVGEQFF
j_call: TRBJ2-1
cdr3_length: 14
v_call: TRBV11-3

cdr3_aa: CASSWDRADTIYF
j_call: TRBJ1-3
cdr3_length: 13
v_call: TRBV6-1

cdr3_aa: CASSPGGDWYNEQFF
j_call: TRBJ2-1
cdr3_length: 15
v_call: TRBV6-5

cdr3_aa: CASRGGPSYEQYF
j_call: TRBJ2-7
cdr3_length: 13
v_call: TRBV7-2

cdr3_aa: CSVDYRGRKGNTEAFF
j_call: TRBJ1-1
cdr3_length: 16
v_call: TRBV29-1

cdr3_aa: CAWSVRRDSGELFF
j_call: TRBJ2-2
cdr3_length: 14
v_call: TRBV30

cdr3_aa: CAISVLAGADGELFF
j_call: TRBJ2-2
cdr3_length: 15
v_call: TRBV10-3

cdr3_aa: CASIRQGSTDTQYF
j_call: TRBJ2-3
cdr3_length: 14
v_call: TRBV7-9